This note documents a single TCR beta chain sequence. Its antigen specificity is not known. Base qualities were left out, and no much larger clone turns up one base away. This sample was taken from a study of T-cell reconstitution after alpha-beta-depleted transplantation in children (dated by TCRdb to about 2016). At the level of the whole study: Using TCR repertoire profiling, the study followed T-cell immune reconstitution in a quantitative way in children after TCRalphabeta/CD19-depleted allogeneic hematopoietic cell transplantation.

Read against the paper, the sample's treatment or condition label means: allogeneic hematopoietic cell transplantation with graft depleted of TCRalphabeta T cells and CD19 B cells. The transplant recipients were children given TCRalphabeta/CD19-depleted allogeneic hematopoietic cell grafts. V is cut by 6 bases and J by 1 base, and the space between the germline ends is 15 bases. CDR1 SEHNR and CDR2 FQNEAQ were looked up in the germline V gene (reference sequence). The CDR3 has 16 amino acids, counting the end cysteine and phenylalanine. The only DNA kept is the CDR3, 48 bases in frame from the first base. The full study reports these points: The apparently early alphabetaT-cell count recovery about two months after transplant was reportedly dependent on only several hundred rapidly expanded clones derived from non-depleted graft cells. The high TCRbeta diversity at day 60 in some patients was ascribed to recipient T cells and intrathymic progenitors that had survived conditioning. The frequencies of hyperexpanded clones fell over the following months, and after one year, T-cell counts and TCRbeta diversity were mostly attributed to newly produced T cells.

The library was produced with PCR. Instrument used: Illumina HiSeq 2500. TCR library preparation used molecular barcoding, with unique molecular identifiers applied to normalize quantification of the TCRbeta repertoire. TCRdb trimmed the raw reads at Q25, called clones with MiXCR and kept productive beta chains. Entries that share a CDR3 protein sequence are merged under the most common genes and DNA. A total of more than 400,000 distinct CDR3 sequences appear in this sample, roughly an eighth of them only once. The ten largest clones add up to about 15% of the sample. Recombination joined TRBV7-9 with TRBJ2-2, with TRBD1 tentatively as D gene (6 bases match). This receptor was identified in a female patient between 2 and 15 years old who had a stem cell transplant for aplastic anemia, so the T cells may come from the graft donor. Sequenced here: PBMCs, mostly from graft donor cells, sampled 180 days after TCRalphabeta/CD19-depleted stem cell transplant. CDR3 sequence: CASSLRQAMNTGELFF. The DNA reads TGTGCCAGCAGTTTACGACAGGCGATGAACACCGGGGAGCTGTTTTTT.